Below, 30 T cell receptor beta chains from the same sample are listed, as sequenced in a study of cytomegalovirus exposure and HLA in healthy donors. The study ran its PCR with 60 Vbeta and 13 Jbeta primers. Generated by immunoSEQ multiplex PCR, the TCRdb table keeps only in-frame clones and is missing some. The repertoire consists of 120,000 or so clones, with more than 65% occurring once and the leading ten covering roughly 6.2%. Sample: PBMCs. These TCRs come from a man aged 25-40 years in good health and CMV-seropositive.

Written as DNA, the CDR3 is TGTGCCAGCAGCCCCATCACCGGGACAGAGGATTACTACGAGCAGTACTTC. Its translation: CASSPITGTEDYYEQYF. J is TRBJ2-7 and V is TRBV7-9; 7 nucleotides match TRBD1. Trimming cost V 5 bases and J 3 bases; bases outside gene matches: 16. Germline V gives CDR1 SEHNR, CDR2 FQNEAQ (reference sequence). CDR3 length: 17 amino acids.

The CDR3 coding sequence is TGCAGCGTATCTCAGGGGCAAGAGACCCAGTACTTC. It is translated as CSVSQGQETQYF. The chain couples TRBV29-1 to TRBJ2-5; perhaps TRBD1 as D (6 bases). V lost 6 bases, J lost 2 bases, and 10 bases lay in between. Germline lookup yields CDR1 SQVTM and CDR2 ANQGSEA. The CDR3 length is 12 residues.

A few counts support this clone. The chain links TRBV6-4 to TRBJ2-2, with D hard to call. V was clipped by 10 bases and J by 1 base, with 13 bases between them. In germline, CDR1 is MRHNA, CDR2 SNTAGT. CDR3 size: 14 residues. CDR3 protein: CATRFRQNTGELFF. CDR3 bases: TGTGCCACCCGCTTTAGACAGAACACCGGGGAGCTGTTTTTT.

The chain is built from TRBV7-2 and TRBJ1-1; 7 nucleotides match TRBD1. The germline V gene encodes CDR1 SGHTA and CDR2 FQGNSA. Germline trimming cut 3 bases from V and 3 bases from J; bases unmatched to any gene: 1. This CDR3 has 13 residues. Here the CDR3 reads CASSFDRDTEAFF. The CDR3 DNA reads as TGTGCCAGCAGCTTCGACAGGGACACTGAAGCTTTCTTT.

The chain recombines TRBV9 with TRBJ2-1; 8 nucleotides agree with TRBD2. The CDR3 loop spans 15 amino acids. V was clipped by 1 base and J by 8 bases; unmatched bases: 8. Per germline, CDR1 SGDLS and CDR2 YYNGEE. The CDR3 sequence is CASSVWGLVPDEQFF. The CDR3 coding sequence is TGTGCCAGCAGCGTATGGGGACTAGTGCCCGATGAGCAGTTCTTC.

The chain is built from TRBV6-5 and TRBJ1-2; D perhaps matches TRBD1 (5 bases). In germline, CDR1 is MNHEY, CDR2 SVGAGI. Deletions cut 2 bases from V and 6 bases from J, with 10 bases between. The CDR3 consists of 13 residues. The chain's CDR3 is CASSYGGGNGYTF. The CDR3 bases are TGTGCCAGCAGTTACGGTGGGGGGAATGGCTACACCTTC.

The rearrangement uses TRBV19 and TRBJ1-5; D perhaps matches TRBD1 (5 bases). The CDR3 extends over 15 amino acids. Trimming took off 7 bases at V and 1 base at J, with 14 bases between the two ends. The germline V gene has CDR1 LNHDA and CDR2 SQIVND (reference sequence). The CDR3 nucleotides read TGTGCCAGTACGATCCAGGGTAGCAGCAATCAGCCCCAGCATTTT. As protein: CASTIQGSSNQPQHF.

The chain is built from TRBV11-2 and TRBJ2-3; 13 nucleotides line up with TRBD2. This CDR3 comprises 16 residues. Germline V gene sequence: CDR1 SGHAT, CDR2 FQNNGV. V was pared by 0 bases and J by 6 bases, with 3 bases of the junction left unmatched. CDR3 region: CASSLEGTSGVDTQYF. CDR3 nucleotides: TGTGCCAGCAGCTTAGAAGGGACTAGCGGGGTGGATACGCAGTATTTT.

The chain joins TRBV14 to TRBJ2-7; D may be TRBD2 (7 bases). Germline assignment: CDR1 SGHDN and CDR2 FVKESK. Trimming stripped 1 base from V and 2 bases from J, with 12 bases between. The CDR3 covers 15 residues. CDR3 loop: CASSQGGGAPYEQYF. The DNA for the CDR3 is TGTGCCAGCAGCCAAGGTGGGGGGGCACCCTACGAGCAGTACTTC.

The chain is built from TRBV15 and TRBJ2-5; TRBD1 might be the D (6 bases). The germline V gene encodes CDR1 LNHNV and CDR2 YYDKDF (reference sequence). Deletions cut 4 bases from V and 5 bases from J, with 14 bases between. There are 14 residues in the CDR3. This CDR3 is CATSIITGRETQYF. CDR3 nucleotides: TGTGCCACCAGCATAATAACAGGGCGGGAGACCCAGTACTTC.

The J gene is TRBJ2-7, the V gene TRBV4-3; unclear D gene. V was pared by 0 bases and J by 6 bases, with 12 bases between. The CDR3 covers 14 residues. The V gene's germline CDR1 is LGHNA and CDR2 YSLEER. CDR3 region: CASSQDIGPREQYF. Here the CDR3 DNA reads TGCGCCAGCAGCCAAGATATTGGCCCTCGCGAGCAGTACTTC.

The rearrangement links TRBV7-9 to TRBJ2-1; maybe TRBD2 (8 bases). The V gene lost 5 bases and the J gene lost 5 bases, with 19 bases spanning the gap. Per germline, CDR1 SEHNR and CDR2 FQNEAQ (reference sequence). CDR3 length equals 16 residues. The CDR3 nucleotides are TGTGCCAGCAGCCGTGGACTAGCCAGGGGGGACAATGAGCAGTTCTTC. Translation: CASSRGLARGDNEQFF.

This chain links TRBV30 with TRBJ2-3; a weak D match, TRBD2 (5 bases). The CDR3 contains 16 residues. Trimming stripped 3 bases from V and 1 base from J, with 17 bases between. Germline V CDR1 and CDR2: GTSNPN, SVGIG (reference sequence). CDR3 sequence (DNA): TGTGCCTGGAGGTATAATGGAATGCGGGGCACAGATACGCAGTATTTT. Translated: CAWRYNGMRGTDTQYF.

This clone showed up just once. The chain employs TRBV27 and TRBJ2-3; possibly TRBD2 for D (5 bases). There are 16 residues in the CDR3. CDR1 is MNHEY and CDR2 is SMNVEV in the germline V gene (reference sequence). V was shortened by 5 bases and J by 6 bases, with 21 bases between the two germline ends. CDR3 bases: TGTGCCAGCAGTCACGACCTTGGACTCCTCGGGGATACGCAGTATTTT. This codes for CASSHDLGLLGDTQYF.

V usage is TRBV6-4 and J usage is TRBJ2-1, with 8 bases fitting TRBD2. The CDR3 sequence is 16 residues long. The V and J ends lost 3 bases and 3 bases, in that order; junction bases with no gene match: 7. In germline, CDR1 is MRHNA, CDR2 SNTAGT. The CDR3: CASSENGGAYYNEQFF. The CDR3 nucleotides read TGTGCCAGCAGTGAAAACGGGGGGGCCTACTACAATGAGCAGTTCTTC.

This clone showed up just once. This chain joins TRBV11-3 and TRBJ2-4; 9 positions agree with TRBD1. This CDR3 comprises 16 residues. Germline V CDR1 and CDR2: SGHNT, YENEEA. V lost 5 bases to trimming and J lost 1 base; unmatched junction nucleotides: 6. The CDR3 is CASSPGTGRAKNIQYF. The CDR3 region has the DNA TGTGCCAGCAGCCCGGGGACAGGGAGGGCCAAAAACATTCAGTACTTC.

The V and J genes are TRBV7-2 and TRBJ1-6; 8 bases align to TRBD1. The CDR3 consists of 15 residues. The germline CDR1 and CDR2 sequences are SGHTA and FQGNSA. V shed 1 base, J shed 10 bases, and the junction held 6 bases outside the gene matches. This CDR3 reads CASSLEDRGPSPLHF. DNA of the CDR3: TGTGCCAGCAGCTTAGAAGACAGGGGACCCTCACCCCTCCACTTT.

The CDR3 DNA reads as TGCAGCGCCGGATGGCGGCACAACGAGCAGTACTTC. The encoded protein is CSAGWRHNEQYF. The chain uses TRBV29-1 and TRBJ2-7; D is unclear. V was trimmed by 7 bases and J by 5 bases, leaving 15 bases between them. The CDR3 totals 12 residues. The germline V gene encodes CDR1 SQVTM and CDR2 ANQGSEA.

This clone was counted only a few times. The chain recombines TRBV6-1 with TRBJ2-7; D is ambiguous. V was shortened by 5 bases and J by 3 bases, with 11 bases between the two germline ends. The CDR3 has 13 amino acids. CDR1 and CDR2 (germline): MNHNS, SASEGT. CDR3 nucleotide sequence: TGTGCCAGCAGTCCAAGCGAGGACTACGAGCAGTACTTC. Translated, it gives CASSPSEDYEQYF.

The chain couples TRBV2 to TRBJ2-3; 12 bases map to TRBD2. Germline values: CDR1 SNHLY, CDR2 FYNNEI. The CDR3 has 16 amino acids. With 6 bases clipped from V and 0 bases from J, the junction kept 4 bases outside the gene matches. The CDR3 region is CASRTSGGPSTDTQYF. The CDR3 DNA sequence: TGTGCCAGCAGAACTAGCGGGGGGCCGAGCACAGATACGCAGTATTTT.

V gene TRBV11-2 combines with J gene TRBJ1-3, with 9 bases matching TRBD1. This CDR3 is built from 17 residues. J was trimmed by 0 bases and V by 4 bases; bases with no gene match: 7. The germline CDR1 and CDR2 sequences are SGHAT and FQNNGV. The CDR3 nucleotides read TGTGCCAGCAGCTCCGGGACAGGGCCCTTCTCTGGAAACACCATATATTTT. It translates to CASSSGTGPFSGNTIYF.

The J gene is TRBJ2-5, the V gene TRBV10-3; 7 bases agree with TRBD2. J was trimmed by 0 bases and V by 3 bases; bases with no gene match: 4. The CDR3 has 15 amino acids. Germline V gene sequence: CDR1 ENHRY, CDR2 SYGVKD. This CDR3 is CAISEPGTNQETQYF. The CDR3 nucleotides are TGTGCCATCAGTGAACCCGGGACTAACCAAGAGACCCAGTACTTC.

This sequence joins TRBV6-1 and TRBJ2-3; 9 bases are a match to TRBD2. Unmatched junction bases numbered 3, after V lost 0 bases and J lost 2 bases. This CDR3 is 16 amino acids long. Germline CDR1 reads MNHNS; CDR2 reads SASEGT. This CDR3 reads CASSEAGGGDTDTQYF. CDR3 DNA sequence: TGTGCCAGCAGTGAAGCGGGCGGGGGGGACACAGATACGCAGTATTTT.

This clone was seen more than once but under ten times. The rearrangement links TRBV6-5 to TRBJ2-7; maybe TRBD1 (6 bases). V lost 3 bases and J lost 6, with 12 bases in between. Germline V gene lookup returns CDR1 MNHEY and CDR2 SVGAGI. The CDR3 loop spans 13 amino acids. CDR3 nucleotide sequence: TGTGCCAGCAGTTATTCAGGGGCAGTCGAGCAGTACTTC. As protein: CASSYSGAVEQYF.

The genes are TRBV9 and TRBJ2-3, with TRBD2 identical over 10 bases. The CDR3 loop spans 16 amino acids. Germline assignment: CDR1 SGDLS and CDR2 YYNGEE. Trimming took 2 bases from V and 6 from J; bases not matched to a gene: 9. This CDR3 is CASSVPLAGARDTQYF. The CDR3 coding sequence is TGTGCCAGCAGCGTCCCTCTAGCGGGGGCTAGGGATACGCAGTATTTT.

The rearrangement uses TRBV6-1 and TRBJ1-2; D call uncertain. Trimming shortened V by 6 bases and J by 5 bases, and 7 bases separated the two germline ends. CDR1 MNHNS and CDR2 SASEGT come from the germline V gene. The CDR3 extends over 11 amino acids. Here the CDR3 DNA reads TGTGCCAGCAGCCTGACTTATGGCTACACCTTC. It translates to CASSLTYGYTF.

CDR3: CASSLDGLPGANVLTF. The CDR3 DNA reads as TGCGCCAGCAGCTTGGACGGACTCCCAGGGGCCAACGTCCTGACTTTC. The chain recombines TRBV5-1 with TRBJ2-6, with D possibly being TRBD2 (5 bases). V was clipped by 0 bases and J by 4 bases, with 11 bases between them. The CDR3 spans 16 residues. CDR1 and CDR2 from the germline V gene are SGHRS and YFSETQ.

This chain joins TRBV6-1 and TRBJ1-1; D remains unclear. CDR1 MNHNS and CDR2 SASEGT come from the germline V gene. The V and J ends lost 1 base and 4 bases respectively, with 13 bases between them. The CDR3 runs 15 residues. CDR3 nucleotide sequence: TGTGCCAGCAGTGAAGGAGCCACGCCGGTCACTGAAGCTTTCTTT. Residues: CASSEGATPVTEAFF.

This clone was detected a few times. The J gene is TRBJ2-4, the V gene TRBV25-1; unclear D gene. Germline V gene data show CDR1 as MGHDK and CDR2 as SYGVNS. V gave up 3 bases and J gave up 2 bases, with 17 bases separating them. The CDR3 covers 17 residues. The CDR3 DNA reads TGTGCCAGCAGTGATGCCCCGGCGGCTCTGACCAAAAACATTCAGTACTTC. Residues: CASSDAPAALTKNIQYF. Together with reference TRBV25-1 and TRBJ2-4, the CDR3 gives the full variable domain: EADIYQTPRYLVIGTGKKITLECSQTMGHDKMYWYQQDPGMELHLIHYSYGVNSTEKGDLSSESTVSRIRTEHFPLTLESARPSHTSQYLCASSDAPAALTKNIQYFGAGTRLSVL.

The chain has TRBV11-2 and TRBJ1-2; 7 bases are a match to TRBD1. V shed 3 bases, J shed 6 bases, and the junction held 7 bases outside the gene matches. The CDR3 totals 14 residues. Per the germline V gene, CDR1 is SGHAT and CDR2 is FQNNGV. The CDR3 region is CASSFARDSNGYTF. CDR3 nucleotides: TGTGCCAGCAGCTTCGCCCGGGACAGTAATGGCTACACCTTC.